This is a list of T cell receptor beta chains from one sample in a study of T cells in Graves' hyperthyroidism and ophthalmopathy. TCRdb fed the multiplex PCR reads into MiXCR, producing one record per CDR3 protein. The sample has roughly 710,000 distinct CDR3 sequences, 35% seen once. Specimen: blood. The receptors were sampled from a woman between 40 and 50 years old with Graves' hyperthyroidism. CDR3s include the opening cysteine and the closing phenylalanine or tryptophan. The D gene is left open where the match is weak. Size tells how often a clone was seen (once, few, many) or the class of an expanded clone, and some rows leave it out.

. TRBJ2-7 . TRBV5-4 TGTGCCAGCAGCCGTCCCGGGACGGCGGCCTACGAGCAGTACTTC CASSRPGTAAYEQYF
. TRBJ2-7 TRBD1 TRBV10-3 TGTGCCATCAGTGGGGGACAGGGGGCGGAGGAGCAGTACTTC CAISGGQGAEEQYF
many TRBJ1-1 TRBD1 TRBV12-3/TRBV12-4 TGTGCCAGCAGCCCACAGGGGGCGCGGACTGAAGCTTTCTTT CASSPQGARTEAFF
. TRBJ1-4 . TRBV4-3 TGCGCCAGCAGCCAAGAGTGGGGGGCGCATGAAAAACTGTTTTTT CASSQEWGAHEKLFF
. TRBJ1-1 . TRBV12-3/TRBV12-4 TGTGCCAGCAGTGCCTTCTGGGTACAGGGGAACACTGAAGCTTTCTTT CASSAFWVQGNTEAFF
few TRBJ2-7 . TRBV10-2 TGCGCCAGCAGTGAGAGGAGAGGGGGGGAGCTCGAGCAGTACTTC CASSERRGGELEQYF
. TRBJ2-3 . TRBV24-1 TGTGCCACCAGTGATATGGGACGGGACACAGATACGCAGTATTTT CATSDMGRDTDTQYF
many TRBJ1-5 . TRBV19 TGTGCCAGTAGTAAAATTCGAGGGGGACGAGCTCAGCCCCAGCATTTT CASSKIRGGRAQPQHF
many TRBJ2-6 . TRBV10-3 TGTGCCATCAACCGCGGCGACTCTGGGGCCAACGTCCTGACTTTC CAINRGDSGANVLTF
many TRBJ1-5 . TRBV29-1 TGCAGCGTCGGAAAGAGGGGTAATCAGCCCCAGCATTTT CSVGKRGNQPQHF
. TRBJ2-7 TRBD2 TRBV7-2 TGTGCCAGCAGCTCCGGCGGACTAGCGGGCTCCTACGAGCAGTACTTC CASSSGGLAGSYEQYF
few TRBJ2-7 TRBD1 TRBV29-1 TGCAGCGTTGTCTGGACAGGGGGGCACTACAATGAGCAGTACTTC CSVVWTGGHYNEQYF
. TRBJ1-2 . TRBV5-5 TGTGCCAGCAGCTTGGTATCGGGAAATGGCTACACCTTC CASSLVSGNGYTF
. TRBJ2-7 TRBD1 TRBV7-3 TGTGCCAGCAGCACCCAGGGGGCTTCCTACGAGCAGTACTTC CASSTQGASYEQYF
many TRBJ2-6 . TRBV19 TGTGCCAGTACCCCTCGGGGTTCCTCTGGGGCCAACGTCCTGACTTTC CASTPRGSSGANVLTF
. TRBJ2-7 TRBD1 TRBV7-2 TGTGCCAGCAGCGCCGGACAGGATGGCGAGCAGTACTTC CASSAGQDGEQYF
. TRBJ2-5 . TRBV6-6 TGTGCCAGCAGTTACGGGCCCTCCCAAGAGACCCAGTACTTC CASSYGPSQETQYF
many TRBJ2-5 TRBD1 TRBV20-1 TGCAGTGCTCGTCCAGGGGGCGCGGGGACCCAGTACTTC CSARPGGAGTQYF
few TRBJ2-7 . TRBV4-3 TGCGCCAGCAGCCAAGATCGGCAGCACGAGCAGTACTTC CASSQDRQHEQYF
few TRBJ2-7 TRBD2 TRBV27 TGTGCCAGCAGTATGAACGGGGCTAGCGGAGCCTACGAGCAGTACTTC CASSMNGASGAYEQYF
. TRBJ1-4 . TRBV7-3 TGCGCCAGCAGCCAAGAGATGGGGGTCGCAACTAATGAAAAACTGTTTTTT CASSQEMGVATNEKLFF
many TRBJ1-2 TRBD1 TRBV9 TGTGCCAGCAGCGAGGTTGGGACAGCGCTAGAAGGCTACACCTTC CASSEVGTALEGYTF
. TRBJ1-2 TRBD1 TRBV11-3 TGTGCCAGCAGAAGGGGACAGTCGGATGGCTACACCTTC CASRRGQSDGYTF
many TRBJ2-5 . TRBV4-1 TGCGCCAGCAGCAGCCGGGACTGGAGGGTGGGAGAGACCCAGTACTTC CASSSRDWRVGETQYF
many TRBJ2-5 . TRBV5-6 TGTGCCAGCAGCTGGGGGATCCCCGAGACCCAGTACTTC CASSWGIPETQYF
. TRBJ2-1 TRBD1 TRBV6-1 TGTGCCAGCCCCCGGGACAGGGGCTCCTACGAGCAGTTCTTC CASPRDRGSYEQFF
. TRBJ1-4 . TRBV7-2 TGTGCCAGCAGCGCGGAACAGGGACGGAATGAAAAACTGTTTTTT CASSAEQGRNEKLFF